This T cell receptor beta chain was found in a study of T cell responses to AZD1222 COVID-19 vaccine. The study's findings and limits: Targeting of unmutated variant regions was reportedly seen in nearly half of spike-specific TCRs.

This table comes from immunoSEQ multiplex PCR, and its TCRdb copy is limited to in-frame clones, with some not included. The sample yields around 140,000 clones, approximately 90% seen once. The J segment lost 6 bases and the V segment lost 4 bases, leaving 4 bases of the junction unmatched. Germline CDR1 MNHEY, CDR2 SVGAGI. The length of the CDR3 is 15 residues. As regards this clone: Its antigen is still unknown.

The receptor was isolated from an adult in good health. The V and J genes are TRBV6-5 and TRBJ1-3, with TRBD1 matching 12 bases. The source was peripheral blood, collected on day 0 of AZD1222 vaccination. This CDR3 reads CASSSPGQGANTIYF. The CDR3 coding sequence is TGTGCCAGCAGTTCGCCGGGACAGGGGGCAAACACCATATATTTT.